The present TCR beta chain was sequenced within a study of blood T cells in healthy people across ages. This CDR3 is built from 15 residues. CDR1 is SGHVS, CDR2 FNYEAQ, per germline. Trimming at V came to 5 bases and at J to 2 bases, leaving 6 bases not matched to a gene. There are many counts of this clonotype. Its target is unknown. Study findings and constraints: Age advanced and TCR beta diversity per million T cells fell, roughly linearly.

A second PCR, run for about 6 to 11 cycles, used a sample-barcoded 5' primer plus a J-beta primer mix. TCRdb ran MiXCR on the 5' RACE reads and lists one entry per CDR3 protein. The top ten clones hold roughly 17% of a sample with more than 800,000 distinct CDR3 sequences, about 28% of them seen once. Each donor was a healthy Caucasian individual from Russia, aged about 6 to 95. A minimum of 6.5 million PBMCs was isolated per sample. The material sequenced was blood. V usage is TRBV7-6 and J usage is TRBJ2-5, with 9 positions matching TRBD1. This TCR was sampled from a woman older than 75 in good health. In DNA, the CDR3 is TGTGCCAGCAGCCCCGAGGGACAGGGACAAGAGACCCAGTACTTC. Translation gives CASSPEGQGQETQYF.